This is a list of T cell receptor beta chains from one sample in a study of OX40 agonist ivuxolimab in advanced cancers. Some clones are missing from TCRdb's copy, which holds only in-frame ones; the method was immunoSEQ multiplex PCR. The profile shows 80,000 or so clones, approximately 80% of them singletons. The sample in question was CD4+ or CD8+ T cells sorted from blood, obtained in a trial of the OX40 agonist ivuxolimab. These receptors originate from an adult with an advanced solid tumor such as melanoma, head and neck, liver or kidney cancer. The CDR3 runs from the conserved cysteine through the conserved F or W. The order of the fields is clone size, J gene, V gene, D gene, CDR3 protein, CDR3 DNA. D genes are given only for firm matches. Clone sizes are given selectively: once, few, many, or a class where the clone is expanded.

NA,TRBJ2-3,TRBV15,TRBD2,CATSRGTSGAVGSTDTQYF,TGTGCCACCAGCAGGGGGACTAGCGGGGCTGTAGGGAGCACAGATACGCAGTATTTT
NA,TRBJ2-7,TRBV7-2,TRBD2,CASSLTLAGGEQYF,TGTGCCAGCAGCTTAACTCTAGCGGGGGGGGAGCAGTACTTC
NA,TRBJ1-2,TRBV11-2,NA,CASSLHLVNYGYTF,TGTGCCAGCAGCTTACATCTAGTAAACTATGGCTACACCTTC
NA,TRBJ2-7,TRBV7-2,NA,CASSFTDYYEQYF,TGTGCCAGCAGCTTCACTGATTACTACGAGCAGTACTTC
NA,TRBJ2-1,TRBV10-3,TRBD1,CASYDREKDNEQFF,TGTGCCTCTTATGACAGGGAGAAGGACAATGAGCAGTTCTTC
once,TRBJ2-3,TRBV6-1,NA,CAVSSEQGDTQYF,TGTGCCGTCTCTAGCGAACAGGGGGATACGCAGTATTTT
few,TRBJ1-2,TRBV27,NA,CASTSLGEANYGYTF,TGTGCCAGCACTTCTTTGGGGGAGGCTAACTATGGCTACACCTTC
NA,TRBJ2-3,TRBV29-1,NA,CSVEDSTDTQYF,TGCAGCGTTGAAGATTCCACAGATACGCAGTATTTT
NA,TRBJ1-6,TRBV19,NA,CASRFRDSPLHF,TGTGCCAGTCGATTCCGGGATTCACCCCTCCACTTT
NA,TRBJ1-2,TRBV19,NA,CASSSRGSRYTF,TGTGCCAGTAGTTCAAGGGGAAGTAGGTACACCTTC
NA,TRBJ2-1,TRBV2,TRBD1,CASNKAGGNEQFF,TGTGCCAGCAATAAGGCAGGGGGCAATGAGCAGTTCTTC
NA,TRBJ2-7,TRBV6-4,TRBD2,CALGEGPSGRSGSYEQYF,TGTGCCCTAGGGGAGGGGCCTAGCGGGAGGTCGGGTTCCTACGAGCAGTACTTC
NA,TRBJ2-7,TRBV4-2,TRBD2,CASSQPTSGGIYEQYF,TGTGCCAGCAGCCAGCCTACTAGCGGGGGGATCTACGAGCAGTACTTC
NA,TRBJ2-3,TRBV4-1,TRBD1,CASREGQGGDTQYF,TGCGCCAGTAGAGAGGGACAGGGAGGAGATACGCAGTATTTT
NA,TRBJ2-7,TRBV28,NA,CASNPPGGSYEQYF,TGTGCCAGCAACCCCCCTGGGGGTTCCTACGAGCAGTACTTC
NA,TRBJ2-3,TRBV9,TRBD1,CASSARTGGTDTQYF,TGTGCCAGCAGCGCCCGGACAGGGGGCACAGATACGCAGTATTTT
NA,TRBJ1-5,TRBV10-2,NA,CASTGGPLRPQHF,TGCGCCAGCACGGGGGGCCCACTTCGGCCCCAGCATTTT
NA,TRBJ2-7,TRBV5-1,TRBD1,CASGTGTASYEQYF,TGCGCCAGCGGAACGGGGACAGCCTCCTACGAGCAGTACTTC
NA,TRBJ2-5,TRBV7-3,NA,CASSRAGTRRETQYF,TGTGCCAGCAGCCGGGCCGGGACCAGAAGGGAGACCCAGTACTTC
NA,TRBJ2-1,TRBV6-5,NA,CASSYTPSYNEQFF,TGTGCCAGCAGTTACACACCCTCCTACAATGAGCAGTTCTTC
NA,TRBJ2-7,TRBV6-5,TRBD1,CASRYRDRATYEQYF,TGTGCCAGCAGGTACCGGGACAGGGCTACCTACGAGCAGTACTTC
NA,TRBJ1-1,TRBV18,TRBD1,CASSPGQGAEAFF,TGTGCCAGCTCACCGGGACAGGGGGCTGAAGCTTTCTTT
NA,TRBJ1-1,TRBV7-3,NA,CASSPLQPGDSAFF,TGTGCCAGCAGCCCTTTACAACCAGGGGACTCAGCTTTCTTT
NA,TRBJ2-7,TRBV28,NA,CASSPDSHPSYEQYF,TGTGCCAGCAGCCCGGACAGCCACCCTTCCTACGAGCAGTACTTC
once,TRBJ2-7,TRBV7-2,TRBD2,CASSFSGGSYEQYF,TGTGCCAGCAGCTTCAGCGGGGGGTCTTACGAGCAGTACTTC
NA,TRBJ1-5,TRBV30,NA,CAWSPRGVLYQPQHF,TGTGCCTGGAGTCCCCGGGGAGTTTTATATCAGCCCCAGCATTTT
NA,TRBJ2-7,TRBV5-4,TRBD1,CASSRDRGAKEQYF,TGTGCCAGCAGCCGGGACAGGGGAGCGAAGGAGCAGTACTTC
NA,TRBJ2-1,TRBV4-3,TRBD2,CASSPTSGVYNEQFF,TGCGCCAGCAGCCCGACTAGCGGGGTCTACAATGAGCAGTTCTTC
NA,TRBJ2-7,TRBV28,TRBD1,CASYDRVQPYEQYF,TGTGCCAGCTACGACAGGGTTCAACCGTACGAGCAGTACTTC
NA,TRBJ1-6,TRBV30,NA,CTWSMAGRDNSPLHF,TGTACCTGGAGTATGGCAGGGCGAGATAATTCACCCCTCCACTTT
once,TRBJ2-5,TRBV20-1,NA,CSARWETQYF,TGCAGTGCCAGGTGGGAGACCCAGTACTTC
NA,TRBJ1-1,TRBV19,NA,CASSIPRGAEAFF,TGTGCCAGTAGTATTCCCAGGGGTGCTGAAGCTTTCTTT
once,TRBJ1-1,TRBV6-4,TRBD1,CASSRDRDTEAFF,TGTGCCAGCAGTCGGGACAGGGACACTGAAGCTTTCTTT
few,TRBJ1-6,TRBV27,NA,CASSSWDFQSSYNSPLHF,TGTGCCAGCAGTTCCTGGGACTTTCAGAGCTCCTATAATTCACCCCTCCACTTT
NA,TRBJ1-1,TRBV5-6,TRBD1,CASRAGDRGFMNTEAFF,TGTGCCAGCAGGGCCGGGGACAGGGGATTTATGAACACTGAAGCTTTCTTT
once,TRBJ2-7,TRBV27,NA,CASSLGRVGYEQYF,TGTGCCAGCAGTTTGGGCAGGGTGGGTTACGAGCAGTACTTC
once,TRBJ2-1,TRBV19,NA,CASSIVAWDLTNEQFF,TGTGCCAGTAGTATAGTAGCCTGGGACCTCACCAATGAGCAGTTCTTC
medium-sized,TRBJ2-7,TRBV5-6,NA,CASSSRYEQYF,TGTGCCAGCAGCTCTCGATACGAGCAGTACTTC
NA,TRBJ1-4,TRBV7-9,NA,CASSFPNGGELFF,TGTGCCAGCAGCTTTCCCAATGGCGGAGAGCTGTTTTTT
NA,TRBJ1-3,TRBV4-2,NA,CASRAGLSGNTIYF,TGTGCCAGCAGGGCGGGCCTCTCTGGAAACACCATATATTTT